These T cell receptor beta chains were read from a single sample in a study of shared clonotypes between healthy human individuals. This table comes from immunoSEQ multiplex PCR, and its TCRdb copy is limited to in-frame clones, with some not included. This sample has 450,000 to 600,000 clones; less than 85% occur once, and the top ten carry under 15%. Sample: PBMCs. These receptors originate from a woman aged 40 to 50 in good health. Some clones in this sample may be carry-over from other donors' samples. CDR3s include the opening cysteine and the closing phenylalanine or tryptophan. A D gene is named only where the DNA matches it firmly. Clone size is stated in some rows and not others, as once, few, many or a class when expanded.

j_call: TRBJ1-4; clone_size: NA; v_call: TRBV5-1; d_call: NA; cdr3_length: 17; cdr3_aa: CASSLGGTPATNEKLFF; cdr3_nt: TGCGCCAGCAGCTTGGGTGGGACACCAGCAACTAATGAAAAACTGTTTTTT
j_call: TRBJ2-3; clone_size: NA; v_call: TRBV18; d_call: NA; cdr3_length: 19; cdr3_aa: CASSPPRSGLRPSTDTQYF; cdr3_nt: TGTGCCAGCTCACCACCTAGGTCGGGACTGAGGCCGTCCACAGATACGCAGTATTTT
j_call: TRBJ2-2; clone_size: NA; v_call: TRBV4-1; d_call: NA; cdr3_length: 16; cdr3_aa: CASRRELASHTGELFF; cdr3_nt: TGCGCCAGCAGAAGGGAACTCGCTAGCCACACCGGGGAGCTGTTTTTT
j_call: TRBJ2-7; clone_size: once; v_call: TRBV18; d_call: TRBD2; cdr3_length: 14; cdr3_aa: CASSPGLESYEQYF; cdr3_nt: TGTGCCAGCTCCCCCGGACTAGAGAGCTACGAGCAGTACTTC
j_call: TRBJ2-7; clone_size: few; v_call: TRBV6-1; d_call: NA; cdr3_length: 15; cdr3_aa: CASNKETTGSYEQYF; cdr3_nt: TGTGCCAGCAATAAGGAAACGACGGGGAGCTACGAGCAGTACTTC
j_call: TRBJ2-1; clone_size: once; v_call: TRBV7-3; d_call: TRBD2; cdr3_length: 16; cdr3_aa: CASSLPGLAGVDEQFF; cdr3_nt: TGTGCCAGCAGCCTCCCGGGACTAGCGGGAGTTGATGAGCAGTTCTTC
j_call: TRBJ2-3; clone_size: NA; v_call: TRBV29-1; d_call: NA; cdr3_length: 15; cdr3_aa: CSVVDRRASTDTQYF; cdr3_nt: TGCAGCGTTGTTGACAGGAGGGCAAGCACAGATACGCAGTATTTT
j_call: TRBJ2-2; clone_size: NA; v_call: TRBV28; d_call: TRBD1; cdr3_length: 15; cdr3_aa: CASSLEGQLTGELFF; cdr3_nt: TGTGCCAGCAGTTTAGAGGGACAGCTCACCGGGGAGCTGTTTTTT
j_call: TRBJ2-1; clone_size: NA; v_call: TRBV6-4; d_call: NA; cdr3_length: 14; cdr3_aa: CASSESQEVNEQFF; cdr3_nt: TGTGCCAGCAGTGAATCCCAGGAGGTCAATGAGCAGTTCTTC
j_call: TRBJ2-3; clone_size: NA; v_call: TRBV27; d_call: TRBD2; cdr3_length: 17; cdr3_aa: CASSHRGSGRPADTQYF; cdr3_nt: TGTGCCAGCAGTCATCGGGGGAGCGGGAGGCCCGCAGATACGCAGTATTTT
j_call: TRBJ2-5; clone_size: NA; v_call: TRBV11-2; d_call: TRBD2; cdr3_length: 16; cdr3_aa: CASSLLGLAGQETQYF; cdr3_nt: TGTGCCAGCAGCTTACTGGGGCTAGCGGGACAAGAGACCCAGTACTTC
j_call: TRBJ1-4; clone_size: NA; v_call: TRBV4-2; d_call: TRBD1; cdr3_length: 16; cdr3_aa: CASSQDGTGGNEKLFF; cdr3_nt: TGTGCCAGCAGCCAAGACGGGACAGGGGGAAACGAAAAACTGTTTTTT
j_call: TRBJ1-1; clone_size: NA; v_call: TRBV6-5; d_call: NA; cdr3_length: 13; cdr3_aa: CASSYGRVTEAFF; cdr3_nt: TGTGCCAGCAGTTACGGCCGGGTCACTGAAGCTTTCTTT
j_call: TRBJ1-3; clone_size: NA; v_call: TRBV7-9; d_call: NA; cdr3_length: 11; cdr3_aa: CASSPRNTIYF; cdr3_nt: TGTGCCAGCAGTCCCCGAAACACCATATATTTT
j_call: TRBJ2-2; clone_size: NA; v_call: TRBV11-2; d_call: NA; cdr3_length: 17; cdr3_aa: CASREGQGRRNTGELFF; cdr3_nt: TGTGCCAGCAGAGAAGGGCAGGGACGGAGGAACACCGGGGAGCTGTTTTTT
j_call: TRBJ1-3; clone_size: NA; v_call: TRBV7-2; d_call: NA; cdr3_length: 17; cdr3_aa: CASSLVPQGNFGNTIYF; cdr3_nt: TGTGCCAGCAGCTTAGTCCCCCAGGGAAATTTTGGAAACACCATATATTTT
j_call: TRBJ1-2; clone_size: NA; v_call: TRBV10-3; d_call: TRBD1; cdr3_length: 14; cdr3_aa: CAINRGVVNYGYTF; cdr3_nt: TGTGCCATTAACAGGGGGGTAGTGAACTATGGCTACACCTTC
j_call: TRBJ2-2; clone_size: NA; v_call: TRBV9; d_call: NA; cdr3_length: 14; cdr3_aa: CASSVWMNTGELFF; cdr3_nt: TGTGCCAGCAGCGTCTGGATGAACACCGGGGAGCTGTTTTTT
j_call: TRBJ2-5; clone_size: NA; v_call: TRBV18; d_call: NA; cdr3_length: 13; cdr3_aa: CASSPDDQETQYF; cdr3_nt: TGTGCCAGCTCACCAGACGACCAAGAGACCCAGTACTTC
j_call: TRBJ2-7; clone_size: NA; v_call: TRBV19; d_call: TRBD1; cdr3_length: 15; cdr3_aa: CASSITGGGTYEQYF; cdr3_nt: TGTGCCAGTAGTATTACAGGGGGCGGAACCTACGAGCAGTACTTC
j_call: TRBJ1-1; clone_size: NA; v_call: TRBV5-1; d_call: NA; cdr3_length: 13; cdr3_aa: CASSLGVKTEAFF; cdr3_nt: TGCGCCAGCAGCTTAGGGGTTAAGACTGAAGCTTTCTTT
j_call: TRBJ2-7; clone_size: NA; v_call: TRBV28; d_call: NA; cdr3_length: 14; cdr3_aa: CASNRDSAFYEQYF; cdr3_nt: TGTGCCAGCAATCGGGACTCCGCCTTCTACGAGCAGTACTTC
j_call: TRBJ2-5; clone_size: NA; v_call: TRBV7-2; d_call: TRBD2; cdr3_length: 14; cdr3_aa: CASSLYGGRETQYF; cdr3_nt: TGTGCCAGCAGCTTATATGGCGGGAGAGAGACCCAGTACTTC
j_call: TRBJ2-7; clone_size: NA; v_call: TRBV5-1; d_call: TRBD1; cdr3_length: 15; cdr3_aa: CASSGGTGDPREQYF; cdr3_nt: TGCGCCAGCAGCGGGGGGACAGGGGACCCCCGGGAGCAGTACTTC
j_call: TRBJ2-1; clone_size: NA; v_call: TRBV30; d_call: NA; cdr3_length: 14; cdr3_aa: CAWSPTLSYNEQFF; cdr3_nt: TGTGCCTGGAGTCCGACACTCTCCTACAATGAGCAGTTCTTC
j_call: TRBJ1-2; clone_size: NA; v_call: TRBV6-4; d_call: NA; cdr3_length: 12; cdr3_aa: CASSDLGIGYTF; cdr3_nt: TGTGCCAGCAGTGACCTGGGTATTGGCTACACCTTC